This is a list of T cell receptor beta chains from one sample in a study of T cells expressing NK-cell markers. TCRdb reanalyzed the 5' RACE reads and collapses them to one entry per CDR3 protein, without DNA. This sample's table has around 140,000 distinct CDR3 sequences. Sequencing was done on a sample of blood T cells: a sorted CD56 or NKG2C T cell subset, CD4+ or CD8+ T cells, or bulk PBMC T cells (not recorded which). These TCRs come from a young man in good health. Each CDR3 is given with its conserved first and last residue.

v_call	j_call	cdr3_aa
TRBV12-3/TRBV12-4	TRBJ2-3	CASSFLERGTDTQYF
TRBV5-1	TRBJ2-3	CASSLHRTGPSDTQYF
TRBV6-5	TRBJ2-3	CASSYSGGSADTQYF
TRBV11-2	TRBJ2-1	CASSFRGRRGNEQFF
TRBV7-9	TRBJ1-1	CASSPREGNTEAFF
TRBV25-1	TRBJ2-2	CASSDSGQGRTGELFF
TRBV11-1	TRBJ2-2	CASSSTGGNTGELFF
TRBV11-3	TRBJ2-1	CASSFPPTSFGREQFF
TRBV11-3	TRBJ2-3	CASSFLDRDPDTQYF
TRBV5-4	TRBJ2-3	CASSLGLTADTQYF
TRBV4-2	TRBJ2-5	CASSQERRSAATQYF
TRBV25-1	TRBJ2-7	CASSESGRGRSEQYF
TRBV9	TRBJ1-2	CASSFDSNYGYTF
TRBV12-3/TRBV12-4	TRBJ2-2	CASSSYAATNTGELFF
TRBV27	TRBJ2-2	CASSRLGGGELFF
TRBV5-4	TRBJ2-7	CASSLEFSSYEQYF
TRBV10-3	TRBJ2-7	CAISATSGASEYYEQYF
TRBV12-3/TRBV12-4	TRBJ2-2	CASGGGRLVTGELFF
TRBV28	TRBJ2-7	CASNLADRPHEQYF
TRBV4-3	TRBJ2-5	CASSQDGSAGETQYF
TRBV6-2/TRBV6-3	TRBJ1-1	CASSVSGTDMEAFF
TRBV19	TRBJ2-1	CASSMRVAGDGEQFF
TRBV28	TRBJ2-4	CASSLGRRSIQYF
TRBV18	TRBJ2-7	CASSPPGTNTYEQYF
TRBV4-1	TRBJ2-1	CASSLQGLYNEQFF
TRBV11-1	TRBJ2-7	CASSQGQVAYEQYF
TRBV7-9	TRBJ2-6	CASSFRGAGANVLTF
TRBV5-4	TRBJ2-2	CATQSAGELFF
TRBV28	TRBJ2-3	CASRPTLRGNTQYF
TRBV12-3/TRBV12-4	TRBJ2-1	CASSLSPPGTSNEQFF
TRBV10-3	TRBJ2-5	CAISVPAGEPQYF
TRBV30	TRBJ2-5	CAWSVYRTGGETQYF
TRBV4-3	TRBJ1-3	CASSQGASSGNTIYF
TRBV11-3	TRBJ2-7	CASSRTGGYEQYF
TRBV6-5	TRBJ2-5	CASSNLDRAKETQYF
TRBV19	TRBJ1-1	CASSGVGNTEAFF
TRBV5-5	TRBJ2-7	CASSLKLAAYEQYF
TRBV19	TRBJ2-2	CASSITGELFF
TRBV5-6	TRBJ1-2	CASSATGFNYGYTF
TRBV5-4	TRBJ2-1	CASSSQGGSLSSYNEQFF
TRBV15	TRBJ2-5	CATSRESGDGETQYF
TRBV28	TRBJ2-7	CASHDPSDPAYF